This T cell receptor beta chain stems from a study of shared clonotypes between healthy human individuals. Broader study findings: All-four-donor shared clonotypes had higher generation probabilities than non-shared clonotypes did.

Naivety among CD8 cells was defined by CD45RO negativity and positive CCR7 selection, thereby excluding terminally differentiated effector memory CD45RA+ cells. Generated by immunoSEQ multiplex PCR, the TCRdb table keeps only in-frame clones and is missing some. The table includes fewer than 1 million clones, about 96% detected once. On this clone: The antigen is unknown.

The germline V gene encodes CDR1 LGHNA and CDR2 YSLEER. The CDR3 extends over 15 amino acids. The V gene end was trimmed by 4 bases and the J gene end by 5 bases; junction bases not matched to a gene: 3. This receptor was taken from a man younger than 45 in good health. Source material: naive CD8+ T cells sorted from blood. This chain links TRBV4-3 with TRBJ2-2, with 11 bases fitting TRBD1. The CDR3 reads CASSPGTGGTGELFF. DNA for the CDR3: TGCGCCAGCAGCCCCGGGACAGGGGGTACCGGGGAGCTGTTTTTT.